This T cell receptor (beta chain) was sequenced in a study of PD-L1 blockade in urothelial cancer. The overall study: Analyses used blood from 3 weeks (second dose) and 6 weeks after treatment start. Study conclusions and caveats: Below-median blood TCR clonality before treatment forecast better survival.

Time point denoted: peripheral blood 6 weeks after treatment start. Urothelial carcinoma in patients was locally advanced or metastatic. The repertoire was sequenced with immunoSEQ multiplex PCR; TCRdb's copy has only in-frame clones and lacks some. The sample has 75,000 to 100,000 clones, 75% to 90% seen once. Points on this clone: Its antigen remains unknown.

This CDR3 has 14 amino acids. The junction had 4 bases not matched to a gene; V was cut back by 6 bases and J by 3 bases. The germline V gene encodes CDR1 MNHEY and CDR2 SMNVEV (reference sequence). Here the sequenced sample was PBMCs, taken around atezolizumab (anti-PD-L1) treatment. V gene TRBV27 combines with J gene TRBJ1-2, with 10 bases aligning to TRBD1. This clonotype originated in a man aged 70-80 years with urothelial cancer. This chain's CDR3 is CASRGQGIDYGYTF. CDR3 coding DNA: TGTGCCAGCAGGGGACAGGGGATAGACTATGGCTACACCTTC.